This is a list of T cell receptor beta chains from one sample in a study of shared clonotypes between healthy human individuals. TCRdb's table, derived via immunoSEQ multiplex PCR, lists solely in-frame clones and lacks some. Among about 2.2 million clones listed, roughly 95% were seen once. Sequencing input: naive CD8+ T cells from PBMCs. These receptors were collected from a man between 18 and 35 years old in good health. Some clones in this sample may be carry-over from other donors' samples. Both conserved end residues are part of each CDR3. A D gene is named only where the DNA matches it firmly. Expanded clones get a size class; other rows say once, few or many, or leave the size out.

CDR3 protein: CATSRGPSNNEQFF
CDR3 DNA: TGTGCCACCAGCAGAGGTCCTAGCAACAATGAGCAGTTCTTC
CDR3 length: 14
clone size: -
D gene: -
J gene: TRBJ2-1
V gene: TRBV15

CDR3 protein: CASSLGERLTNNEQFF
CDR3 DNA: TGTGCCAGCAGCCTGGGTGAGCGACTAACTAACAATGAGCAGTTCTTC
CDR3 length: 16
clone size: -
D gene: -
J gene: TRBJ2-1
V gene: TRBV5-6

CDR3 protein: CARSLVSFTLAGVWADTQYF
CDR3 DNA: TGTGCCAGAAGCTTGGTCTCATTCACGCTAGCGGGAGTGTGGGCAGATACGCAGTATTTT
CDR3 length: 20
clone size: -
D gene: TRBD2
J gene: TRBJ2-3
V gene: TRBV5-3

CDR3 protein: CASSLAPANYGYTF
CDR3 DNA: TGTGCCAGCAGCTTAGCGCCTGCTAACTATGGCTACACCTTC
CDR3 length: 14
clone size: -
D gene: -
J gene: TRBJ1-2
V gene: TRBV7-9

CDR3 protein: CASSPRTGGNYGYTF
CDR3 DNA: TGTGCCAGCAGTCCACGGACAGGGGGCAACTATGGCTACACCTTC
CDR3 length: 15
clone size: -
D gene: TRBD1
J gene: TRBJ1-2
V gene: TRBV27

CDR3 protein: CASSLGTGGNYGYTF
CDR3 DNA: TGTGCCAGCAGCTTAGGGACAGGGGGTAACTATGGCTACACCTTC
CDR3 length: 15
clone size: few
D gene: TRBD1
J gene: TRBJ1-2
V gene: TRBV7-9

CDR3 protein: CASSLGGRDYYEQYF
CDR3 DNA: TGCGCCAGCAGCTTGGGTGGCAGGGACTACTACGAGCAGTACTTC
CDR3 length: 15
clone size: -
D gene: TRBD2
J gene: TRBJ2-7
V gene: TRBV5-1

CDR3 protein: CAWSVGGGPSYEQYF
CDR3 DNA: TGTGCCTGGAGTGTTGGAGGGGGCCCCTCCTACGAGCAGTACTTC
CDR3 length: 15
clone size: -
D gene: -
J gene: TRBJ2-7
V gene: TRBV30

CDR3 protein: CASSEFTGRGEQFF
CDR3 DNA: TGTGCCAGCAGCGAATTCACAGGGAGGGGTGAGCAGTTCTTC
CDR3 length: 14
clone size: -
D gene: -
J gene: TRBJ2-1
V gene: TRBV2

CDR3 protein: CASAGDSNNEQFF
CDR3 DNA: TGTGCCAGCGCCGGGGACAGCAACAATGAGCAGTTCTTC
CDR3 length: 13
clone size: -
D gene: TRBD1
J gene: TRBJ2-1
V gene: TRBV2

CDR3 protein: CASSTGEVHQPQHF
CDR3 DNA: TGTGCCAGCAGCACCGGCGAGGTCCATCAGCCCCAGCATTTT
CDR3 length: 14
clone size: -
D gene: -
J gene: TRBJ1-5
V gene: TRBV7-8

CDR3 protein: CASSLSPGLAGGPPLVNEQFF
CDR3 DNA: TGTGCCAGCAGTTTATCCCCCGGACTAGCGGGAGGGCCTCCCCTTGTTAATGAGCAGTTCTTC
CDR3 length: 21
clone size: -
D gene: TRBD2
J gene: TRBJ2-1
V gene: TRBV27

CDR3 protein: CASSLSGHSYEQYF
CDR3 DNA: TGTGCCAGCAGCCTTAGCGGACACTCCTACGAGCAGTACTTC
CDR3 length: 14
clone size: few
D gene: -
J gene: TRBJ2-7
V gene: TRBV7-2

CDR3 protein: CASSFDRDYEQYF
CDR3 DNA: TGTGCCAGCAGCTTTGACAGGGACTACGAGCAGTACTTC
CDR3 length: 13
clone size: -
D gene: TRBD1
J gene: TRBJ2-7
V gene: TRBV11-2

CDR3 protein: CASSSRDRVNYEQYF
CDR3 DNA: TGTGCCAGCAGCTCCCGGGACAGGGTAAATTACGAGCAGTACTTC
CDR3 length: 15
clone size: -
D gene: TRBD1
J gene: TRBJ2-7
V gene: TRBV7-9

CDR3 protein: CASRELQGAGELFF
CDR3 DNA: TGTGCCAGCAGAGAACTACAGGGGGCCGGGGAGCTGTTTTTT
CDR3 length: 14
clone size: -
D gene: TRBD1
J gene: TRBJ2-2
V gene: TRBV27

CDR3 protein: CASSQGPIMEQFF
CDR3 DNA: TGTGCCAGCAGTCAAGGACCCATTATGGAGCAGTTCTTC
CDR3 length: 13
clone size: -
D gene: -
J gene: TRBJ2-1
V gene: TRBV6-5

CDR3 protein: CASSAAGVMFTDTQYF
CDR3 DNA: TGTGCCAGCAGCGCGGCGGGGGTTATGTTCACAGATACGCAGTATTTT
CDR3 length: 16
clone size: -
D gene: TRBD2
J gene: TRBJ2-3
V gene: TRBV5-6

CDR3 protein: CASSVSGGEPQHF
CDR3 DNA: TGTGCCAGCAGCGTCTCCGGGGGGGAGCCCCAGCATTTT
CDR3 length: 13
clone size: -
D gene: -
J gene: TRBJ1-5
V gene: TRBV9

CDR3 protein: CASTPEAGHLYEQYF
CDR3 DNA: TGTGCCAGCACCCCCGAGGCGGGACACCTCTACGAGCAGTACTTC
CDR3 length: 15
clone size: -
D gene: -
J gene: TRBJ2-7
V gene: TRBV7-8

CDR3 protein: CASTLYPQSGELFF
CDR3 DNA: TGTGCCAGCACCCTGTATCCGCAGTCCGGGGAGCTGTTTTTT
CDR3 length: 14
clone size: -
D gene: -
J gene: TRBJ2-2
V gene: TRBV27

CDR3 protein: CASSPFLGLASTDTQYF
CDR3 DNA: TGTGCCAGCAGCCCCTTCCTGGGACTAGCGAGCACAGATACGCAGTATTTT
CDR3 length: 17
clone size: -
D gene: TRBD2
J gene: TRBJ2-3
V gene: TRBV7-2

CDR3 protein: CASSLSSGVVGRDEQYF
CDR3 DNA: TGTGCCAGCAGTTTATCGTCCGGAGTTGTAGGACGGGACGAGCAGTACTTC
CDR3 length: 17
clone size: -
D gene: -
J gene: TRBJ2-7
V gene: TRBV27

CDR3 protein: CSAVHTEAFF
CDR3 DNA: TGCAGCGCCGTCCACACTGAAGCTTTCTTT
CDR3 length: 10
clone size: few
D gene: -
J gene: TRBJ1-1
V gene: TRBV29-1

CDR3 protein: CASRDTGTSGKKTYEQYF
CDR3 DNA: TGTGCCAGTAGAGACACCGGGACTAGCGGGAAAAAAACCTACGAGCAGTACTTC
CDR3 length: 18
clone size: -
D gene: TRBD2
J gene: TRBJ2-7
V gene: TRBV19

CDR3 protein: CASSQARTGDYEQYF
CDR3 DNA: TGTGCCAGCAGCCAAGCTAGGACAGGGGACTACGAGCAGTACTTC
CDR3 length: 15
clone size: -
D gene: TRBD1
J gene: TRBJ2-7
V gene: TRBV14

CDR3 protein: CASSFSFGDRNYEQYF
CDR3 DNA: TGTGCCAGCAGTTTTAGTTTTGGGGACAGAAACTACGAGCAGTACTTC
CDR3 length: 16
clone size: -
D gene: TRBD1
J gene: TRBJ2-7
V gene: TRBV27

CDR3 protein: CASSSSGGRDNEQFF
CDR3 DNA: TGTGCCAGCAGCTCTAGCGGGGGTCGAGACAATGAGCAGTTCTTC
CDR3 length: 15
clone size: -
D gene: TRBD2
J gene: TRBJ2-1
V gene: TRBV7-8

CDR3 protein: CATSGRPYTSLNGELFF
CDR3 DNA: TGTGCCACCAGCGGACGACCCTACACTAGTCTTAACGGGGAGCTGTTTTTT
CDR3 length: 17
clone size: -
D gene: -
J gene: TRBJ2-2
V gene: TRBV15

CDR3 protein: CASSQDWMTGANVLTF
CDR3 DNA: TGTGCCAGCAGCCAAGATTGGATGACTGGGGCCAACGTCCTGACTTTC
CDR3 length: 16
clone size: -
D gene: -
J gene: TRBJ2-6
V gene: TRBV14

CDR3 protein: CASSPHKGSEAFF
CDR3 DNA: TGTGCCAGCAGCCCCCACAAGGGCTCTGAAGCTTTCTTT
CDR3 length: 13
clone size: -
D gene: -
J gene: TRBJ1-1
V gene: TRBV9

CDR3 protein: CASSASSGAISYEQYF
CDR3 DNA: TGTGCCAGCAGTGCCTCGTCGGGAGCCATCTCCTACGAGCAGTACTTC
CDR3 length: 16
clone size: -
D gene: -
J gene: TRBJ2-7
V gene: TRBV27

CDR3 protein: CASSIQGRNTEAFF
CDR3 DNA: TGTGCCAGCAGTATACAGGGGCGGAACACTGAAGCTTTCTTT
CDR3 length: 14
clone size: -
D gene: TRBD1
J gene: TRBJ1-1
V gene: TRBV6-6

CDR3 protein: CASSFGGLEAFF
CDR3 DNA: TGTGCCAGCAGCTTCGGGGGGCTTGAAGCTTTCTTT
CDR3 length: 12
clone size: -
D gene: -
J gene: TRBJ1-1
V gene: TRBV7-9

CDR3 protein: CASSFVNRNTEAFF
CDR3 DNA: TGTGCCAGCAGCTTTGTCAACAGGAACACTGAAGCTTTCTTT
CDR3 length: 14
clone size: few
D gene: -
J gene: TRBJ1-1
V gene: TRBV11-2

CDR3 protein: CASSQLAGVEGQFF
CDR3 DNA: TGTGCCAGCAGCCAACTAGCGGGAGTCGAGGGGCAGTTCTTC
CDR3 length: 14
clone size: -
D gene: TRBD2
J gene: TRBJ2-1
V gene: TRBV27

CDR3 protein: CASSSREYEQYF
CDR3 DNA: TGTGCCAGCAGCTCTCGCGAATACGAGCAGTACTTC
CDR3 length: 12
clone size: -
D gene: -
J gene: TRBJ2-7
V gene: TRBV7-2

CDR3 protein: CASRDGTSGRAWVSEQFF
CDR3 DNA: TGTGCCAGCAGGGACGGGACTAGCGGGAGGGCCTGGGTTTCGGAGCAGTTCTTC
CDR3 length: 18
clone size: -
D gene: TRBD2
J gene: TRBJ2-1
V gene: TRBV5-4

CDR3 protein: CASKPRGPFDEQFF
CDR3 DNA: TGTGCCAGCAAACCCAGGGGGCCTTTTGATGAGCAGTTCTTC
CDR3 length: 14
clone size: -
D gene: TRBD1
J gene: TRBJ2-1
V gene: TRBV6-1

CDR3 protein: CASSQGTSGIEGGLEQFF
CDR3 DNA: TGCGCCAGCAGCCAAGGGACTAGCGGGATAGAGGGGGGCCTGGAGCAGTTCTTC
CDR3 length: 18
clone size: -
D gene: TRBD2
J gene: TRBJ2-1
V gene: TRBV4-3

CDR3 protein: CASRDRGQEKLFF
CDR3 DNA: TGTGCCAGCCGAGACAGGGGGCAAGAAAAACTGTTTTTT
CDR3 length: 13
clone size: -
D gene: TRBD1
J gene: TRBJ1-4
V gene: TRBV6-1

CDR3 protein: CASSLPGGRTEAFF
CDR3 DNA: TGTGCCAGCAGTTTACCAGGGGGAAGAACTGAAGCTTTCTTT
CDR3 length: 14
clone size: -
D gene: TRBD1
J gene: TRBJ1-1
V gene: TRBV27

CDR3 protein: CASSSTGYTDTQYF
CDR3 DNA: TGTGCCAGCAGCTCGACTGGCTACACAGATACGCAGTATTTT
CDR3 length: 14
clone size: -
D gene: -
J gene: TRBJ2-3
V gene: TRBV5-6

CDR3 protein: CASSPERIGDGYTF
CDR3 DNA: TGCGCCAGCAGCCCGGAACGGATAGGGGATGGCTACACCTTC
CDR3 length: 14
clone size: -
D gene: -
J gene: TRBJ1-2
V gene: TRBV5-1

CDR3 protein: CATSIEPQDEKLFF
CDR3 DNA: TGTGCCACCAGCATAGAGCCCCAGGATGAAAAACTGTTTTTT
CDR3 length: 14
clone size: once
D gene: -
J gene: TRBJ1-4
V gene: TRBV15